The clone carrying this T cell receptor beta chain was detected a few times. RNA extraction used unfractionated whole blood as the source of total RNA. There are 19 residues in the CDR3. Unmatched junction bases numbered 10, after V lost 1 base and J lost 3 bases. Germline V gene lookup returns CDR1 WSHSY and CDR2 SAAADI. This entry comes from a study of human T cells and chemical hapten exposure. In the original analysis: There were a median of approximately 96,000 TCRs per sample, with a range from roughly 20,000 to 700,000. TCRdb fed the 5' RACE reads into MiXCR, producing one record per CDR3 protein. TCRdb, rather than the study authors, made the V and J calls. The sample shows 120,000 to 150,000 distinct CDR3 sequences, around 4.1% of them seen only once.

The V call is TRBV10-2, the J call TRBJ2-1; TRBD2 matches 12 bases. The TCR sequence derives from a female donor in good health. Written as DNA, the CDR3 is TGCGCCAGCAGTGAGTACCGACTAGCGGGGGCCCAGTTCTACAATGAGCAGTTCTTC. This translates into CASSEYRLAGAQFYNEQFF.